These 29 T cell receptor beta chains originate from one sample sequenced in a study of immune heterogeneity within non-small cell lung tumors. Bulk tumor genomic DNA (roughly 630 ng per sample) served as template. Several far-apart biopsies were taken per primary tumor during surgery. Curative surgery was performed on patients who had untreated, newly diagnosed non-small cell lung cancer. Multiplex PCR was performed with 32 V and 13 J primers, and it amplified TCR beta CDR3. One entry per CDR3 protein, called by TCRdb with MiXCR from the multiplex PCR reads. In the table there are 20,000 to 25,000 distinct CDR3 sequences, less than 35% of which are singletons. Sequencing was done on a sample of lung tumor tissue. The receptors shown here come from a man between 40 and 49 years old with non-small cell lung cancer.

A note on this clonotype: Possible read error: a much larger clone is one base away. The chain is built from TRBV7-8 and TRBJ1-5; perhaps TRBD1 as D (5 bases). This CDR3 has 14 residues. The germline V gene encodes CDR1 SGHVS and CDR2 FQNEAQ. V lost 4 bases to trimming and J lost 7 bases, with 14 bases between them. CDR3 region: CASSYPGVGQPQHF. DNA of the CDR3: TGTGCCAGCAGCTACCCGGGGGTAGGCCAGCCCCAGCATTTT.

The chain has TRBV3-1 and TRBJ2-3; TRBD1 matches 8 bases. Losses at the gene ends were 0 bases for V and 7 bases for J; bases not matched to a gene: 9. The germline gives CDR1 LGHDT, CDR2 YNNKEL (reference sequence). The CDR3 consists of 16 residues. CDR3 DNA sequence: TGTGCCAGCAGCCAAGATTGGGGGCAGGGGGCACATACGCAGTATTTT. It is translated as CASSQDWGQGAHTQYF.

This clonotype has a count of ten or more. The CDR3 coding sequence is TGTGCCAGCTCACCACCGGCTCTAGCGGGAGGGTCAGAGCAGTTCTTC. Amino acid sequence: CASSPPALAGGSEQFF. The chain has TRBV18 and TRBJ2-1; 12 bases fit TRBD2. CDR1 and CDR2 (germline): KGHSH, LQKENI. There are 16 residues in the CDR3. The V segment lost 0 bases and the J segment 10 bases; nucleotides outside the gene matches: 7. Together with reference TRBV18 and TRBJ2-1, the CDR3 gives the full variable domain: NAGVMQNPRHLVRRRGQEARLRCSPMKGHSHVYWYRQLPEEGLKFMVYLQKENIIDESGMPKERFSAEFPKEGPSILRIQQVVRGDSAAYFCASSPPALAGGSEQFFGPGTRLTVL.

The chain recombines TRBV20-1 with TRBJ1-6, with 7 bases aligning to TRBD1. CDR3 length: 16 amino acids. The V segment lost 4 bases and the J segment 0 bases; nucleotides outside the gene matches: 6. CDR1 is DFQATT and CDR2 is SNEGSKA in the germline V gene (reference sequence). CDR3 DNA: TGCAGTGCTAAGAGCCAGGGGGTCTCCTATAATTCACCCCTCCACTTT. Its protein is CSAKSQGVSYNSPLHF.

The chain is built from TRBV5-1 and TRBJ1-1; D gene unclear. This CDR3 region has 16 residues. Per germline, CDR1 SGHRS and CDR2 YFSETQ. Deletions cut 4 bases from V and 3 bases from J, with 19 bases between. In DNA form, the CDR3 reads TGCGCCAGCAGCATGGGAGGCTACGGCGGGGACACTGAAGCTTTCTTT. Protein: CASSMGGYGGDTEAFF.

This clonotype turned up a few times. The chain joins TRBV5-5 to TRBJ2-7; TRBD1 matches 8 bases. The germline V gene encodes CDR1 SGHKS and CDR2 YYEKEE (reference sequence). CDR3 length: 16 amino acids. With 0 bases clipped from V and 1 base from J, the junction kept 6 bases outside the gene matches. The CDR3 DNA reads TGTGCCAGCAGCTTGGGCGCCGGGACAGGTTCCTACGAGCAGTACTTC. Its protein product is CASSLGAGTGSYEQYF.

To note about this clonotype: This may arise from a read error, as a much more abundant clone is one base away. The chain joins TRBV19 to TRBJ1-2, with D uncertain. Germline V CDR1 and CDR2: LNHDA, SQIVND (reference sequence). V dropped 5 bases and J dropped 1 base, with 17 bases sitting between them. This CDR3 comprises 16 residues. This chain's CDR3 is CASSSNGATINYGYTF. The CDR3 DNA follows: TGTGCCAGTAGTTCAAACGGAGCTACAATTAACTATGGCTACACCTTC. The full variable domain, with the rest looked up from reference TRBV19 and TRBJ1-2, is DGGITQSPKYLFRKEGQNVTLSCEQNLNHDAMYWYRQDPGQGLRLIYYSQIVNDFQKGDIAEGYSVSREKKESFPLTVTSAQKNPTAFYLCASSSNGATINYGYTFGSGTRLTVV.

A remark on this clonotype: This may be a read error: a much more frequent sequence differs by one nucleotide. The chain combines TRBV11-2 with TRBJ2-7; no reliable D call. This CDR3 is 15 amino acids long. Germline assignment: CDR1 SGHAT and CDR2 FQNNGV. The CDR3 loop is CTSSLVQQPSYEQYF. The CDR3 DNA reads as TGTACCAGCAGCTTAGTCCAACAGCCCTCCTACGAGCAGTACTTC.

This clonotype rates as medium-sized. This rearrangement joins TRBV20-1 to TRBJ1-1; the match to TRBD1 covers 10 bases. Germline V gene sequence: CDR1 DFQATT, CDR2 SNEGSKA (reference sequence). CDR3 size: 15 residues. The V and J ends lost 1 base and 3 bases, in that order; junction bases with no gene match: 5. DNA for the CDR3: TGCAGTGCTAGAGGTCCCGGGACAGGGGACACTGAAGCTTTCTTT. Protein product: CSARGPGTGDTEAFF.

This clonotype was recorded many times. The chain recombines TRBV11-3 with TRBJ2-7; D is undetermined. Germline lookup yields CDR1 SGHNT and CDR2 YENEEA. The CDR3 consists of 11 residues. Trimming cost V 0 bases and J 9 bases, with 6 bases left between them. The CDR3 protein is CASSLDQWQYF. CDR3 sequence (DNA): TGTGCCAGCAGCTTAGATCAGTGGCAGTACTTC.

Remarks on this clonotype: The CDR3 end shows no conserved phenylalanine or tryptophan, and so a read error is likely. The rearrangement uses TRBV27 and TRBJ1-6; D unresolved. The CDR3 sequence is 12 residues long. The V and J ends lost 8 bases and 7 bases respectively, with 9 bases between them. From germline, CDR1 is MNHEY and CDR2 SMNVEV (reference sequence). Here the CDR3 DNA reads TGTGCCAGCGGAAACAACAATTCACCCCTCCACCTT. Residues: CASGNNNSPLHL.

The chain recombines TRBV18 with TRBJ2-3; 9 bases align to TRBD1. Germline V CDR1 and CDR2: KGHSH, LQKENI. This CDR3 contains 15 residues. J lost 3 bases, V lost 8 bases, and 9 bases had no gene match. The CDR3: CASRLQGAGTDTQYF. Written as DNA, the CDR3 is TGTGCCAGCAGGCTACAGGGGGCAGGTACAGATACGCAGTATTTT.

This chain uses TRBV2 with TRBJ2-7; D remains unclear. This CDR3 has 10 residues. In germline, CDR1 is SNHLY, CDR2 FYNNEI. The ends were cut back, 7 bases at V and 5 bases at J, with 6 bases in the middle. The CDR3 DNA sequence: TGTGCCAGCACGTTAAACGAGCAGTACTTC. Translating gives CASTLNEQYF.

Regarding this clonotype: This could be a read error, since a much larger clone is one nucleotide away. V usage is TRBV12-3 or TRBV12-4 and J usage is TRBJ1-1; no clear D gene. V was trimmed by 6 bases and J by 7 bases, leaving 9 bases between them. The CDR3 totals 11 residues. The CDR3 loop is CASSAANEAFF. The CDR3 DNA follows: TGTGCCAGCAGCGCCGCTAATGAAGCTTTCTTT.

As concerns this clonotype: The germline gene is not matched at one end of the junction; a read error may be the cause. The chain has TRBV5-5 and TRBJ2-7; tentatively, D is TRBD2 (6 bases). CDR1 and CDR2 (germline): SGHKS, YYEKEE (reference sequence). The CDR3 is made up of 15 amino acids. The CDR3: CAISWDDIGSTEQYF. CDR3 nucleotides: TGTGCCATCAGCTGGGACGATATCGGGAGTACCGAGCAGTACTTC.

The chain carries TRBV5-1 and TRBJ2-1; no reliable D call. The germline gives CDR1 SGHRS, CDR2 YFSETQ. The CDR3 runs 12 residues. V was shortened by 3 bases and J by 7 bases, with 8 bases between the two germline ends. CDR3 in amino acids: CASSWNWNEQFF. The CDR3 region has the DNA TGCGCCAGCAGCTGGAATTGGAATGAGCAGTTCTTC.

Notes on this clonotype: Relative to the germline gene, one junction end is altered; a read error may explain this. The V call is TRBV4-2, the J call TRBJ1-6; a weak D match, TRBD1 (5 bases). This CDR3 is 18 amino acids long. Germline CDR1 reads LGHNA; CDR2 reads YNFKEQ. The CDR3 sequence: CASSQEAGSNSYNSPLDF. The CDR3 DNA reads TGTGCCAGCAGCCAAGAGGCAGGGAGCAACTCCTATAATTCACCCCTCGACTTT.

This clonotype was detected many times. The rearrangement joins TRBV11-2 to TRBJ2-3; tentative D call: TRBD1 (5 bases). V lost 1 base, J lost 0 bases, and 14 bases lay in between. The CDR3 spans 17 residues. Germline lookup yields CDR1 SGHAT and CDR2 FQNNGV. The DNA for the CDR3 is TGTGCCAGCAGCTTAGTTAGGGGAATCACCAGCACAGATACGCAGTATTTT. It yields the protein CASSLVRGITSTDTQYF.

This clonotype was recorded many times. The rearrangement joins TRBV20-1 to TRBJ1-3, with 9 bases aligning to TRBD1. The CDR3 totals 14 residues. J lost 6 bases, V lost 6 bases, and 9 bases had no gene match. From germline, CDR1 is DFQATT and CDR2 SNEGSKA (reference sequence). DNA of the CDR3: TGCAGTGCCCTGGGACAGGGCGTTGAAAACACCATATATTTT. Its protein product is CSALGQGVENTIYF.

This clonotype was seen at least ten times. V is TRBV6-2 or TRBV6-3 and J is TRBJ2-1, with no clear D. Germline V gene lookup returns CDR1 MNHEY and CDR2 SVGEGT. This CDR3 contains 12 residues. V lost 2 bases to trimming and J lost 9 bases, with 8 bases between them. The CDR3 is CASSYDSGEQFF. The DNA for the CDR3 is TGTGCCAGCAGTTACGACTCTGGTGAGCAGTTCTTC.

Concerning this clonotype itself: Relative to the germline gene, one junction end is altered; a read error may explain this. The rearrangement uses TRBV28 and TRBJ1-6, with unresolved D. The CDR3 length is 14 residues. CDR1 and CDR2 from the germline V gene are MDHEN and SYDVKM. CDR3 sequence reads: CASSDPGLNSLVHF. As DNA, the CDR3 is TGTGCCAGCAGTGATCCGGGCCTTAATTCACTCGTCCATTTT.

This clonotype was counted between two and nine times. The chain recombines TRBV6-5 with TRBJ2-7; weak D call: TRBD1 (5 bases). The germline V and J ends were trimmed by 2 bases and 2 bases, with 10 bases remaining between them. The CDR3 loop spans 14 amino acids. Germline V gene lookup returns CDR1 MNHEY and CDR2 SVGAGI. The chain's CDR3 is CASSYADTPYEQYF. In DNA form, the CDR3 reads TGTGCCAGCAGTTACGCGGACACCCCCTACGAGCAGTACTTC.

Ten or more counts support this clonotype. The CDR3 loop reads CASHPQGSYGYTF. The DNA for the CDR3 is TGTGCCAGCCACCCCCAGGGATCCTATGGCTACACCTTC. The chain carries TRBV6-1 and TRBJ1-2; D is possibly TRBD1 (5 bases). Germline V CDR1 and CDR2: MNHNS, SASEGT. Deletions cut 8 bases from V and 4 bases from J, with 14 bases between. This CDR3 has 13 residues.

The gene calls are TRBV24-1 and TRBJ2-5; 13 nucleotides align to TRBD2. This CDR3 has 17 residues. After removal of 4 bases from V and 3 bases from J, the junction contained 7 bases not matched to a gene. The V gene's germline CDR1 is KGHDR and CDR2 SFDVKD. The CDR3 DNA is TGTGCCACCAGTGAGACCAGGACTAGCGGGAGAAAAGAGACCCAGTACTTC. Translation gives CATSETRTSGRKETQYF.

This clonotype appeared many times. The chain uses TRBV9 and TRBJ2-1; D remains unclear. This CDR3 is 15 amino acids long. The V end was cut by 0 bases, the J end by 6 bases, with 13 bases between. Looked up from germline, CDR1 is SGDLS and CDR2 is YYNGEE. CDR3 loop: CASSVAPIESNEQFF. CDR3 coding DNA: TGTGCCAGCAGCGTAGCCCCCATCGAAAGCAATGAGCAGTTCTTC.

This clonotype showed up just once. The rearrangement joins TRBV14 to TRBJ2-2, with D uncertain. There are 14 residues in the CDR3. Between the trimmed V and J ends, which lost 4 bases and 3 bases, there was a span of 9 bases. Germline V gene sequence: CDR1 SGHDN, CDR2 FVKESK. The CDR3 protein is CASSPHTDTGELFF. CDR3 coding DNA: TGTGCCAGCAGCCCGCACACAGACACCGGGGAGCTGTTTTTT.

This clonotype appeared many times. The chain has TRBV11-3 and TRBJ2-3, with D perhaps matching TRBD2 (6 bases). The CDR3 contains 14 residues. CDR1 is SGHNT and CDR2 is YENEEA in the germline V gene. V was cut by 3 bases and J by 2 bases, with 9 bases left in between. The CDR3 loop is CASSFRGTTDTQYF. For the CDR3, the DNA is TGTGCCAGCAGCTTTCGCGGGACCACAGATACGCAGTATTTT.

This clonotype occurred many times. The V call is TRBV12-3 or TRBV12-4, the J call TRBJ1-2; 7 bases line up with TRBD1. Germline trimming cut 5 bases from V and 4 bases from J; bases unmatched to any gene: 4. The length of the CDR3 is 13 residues. CDR3 loop: CASSPRDSYGYTF. CDR3 in DNA: TGTGCCAGCAGTCCCCGGGACAGCTATGGCTACACCTTC.

This chain connects TRBV30 to TRBJ1-5; possibly TRBD1 for D (5 bases). Trimming removed 1 base from V and 10 bases from J, with 17 bases in between. Germline V gene sequence: CDR1 GTSNPN, CDR2 SVGIG (reference sequence). There are 14 residues in the CDR3. CDR3 coding DNA: TGTGCCTGGAGTGCCCCGACAGAGAGTCATCCCCAGCATTTT. Translating gives CAWSAPTESHPQHF.